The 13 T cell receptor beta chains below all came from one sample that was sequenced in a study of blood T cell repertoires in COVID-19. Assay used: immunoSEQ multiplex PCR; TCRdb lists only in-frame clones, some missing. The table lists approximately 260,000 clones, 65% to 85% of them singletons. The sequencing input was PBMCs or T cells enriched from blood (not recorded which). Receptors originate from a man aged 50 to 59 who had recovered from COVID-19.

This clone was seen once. CDR3 nucleotide sequence: TGTGCCAGTAGTGTACAGGGTTCTGAGACCCAGTACTTC. This translates into CASSVQGSETQYF. The chain joins TRBV19 to TRBJ2-5, with D possibly being TRBD1 (6 bases). Germline V lookup: CDR1 LNHDA, CDR2 SQIVND (reference sequence). This CDR3 contains 13 residues. Trimming took off 5 bases at V and 5 bases at J, with 12 bases between the two ends.

CDR3 protein: CASTRTGSGNTIYF. The DNA for the CDR3 is TGTGCCAGCACCAGGACAGGGTCAGGAAACACCATATATTTT. The gene calls are TRBV28 and TRBJ1-3, with TRBD1 identical over 8 bases. This CDR3 contains 14 residues. CDR1 MDHEN and CDR2 SYDVKM come from the germline V gene. Unmatched junction bases numbered 6, after V lost 7 bases and J lost 4 bases.

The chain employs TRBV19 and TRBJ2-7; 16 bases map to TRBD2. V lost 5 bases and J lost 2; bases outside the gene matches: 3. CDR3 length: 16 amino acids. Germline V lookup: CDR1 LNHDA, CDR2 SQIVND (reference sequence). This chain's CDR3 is CASSPGLAGGTYEQYF. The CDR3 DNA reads TGTGCCAGTAGTCCGGGACTAGCGGGAGGGACCTACGAGCAGTACTTC.

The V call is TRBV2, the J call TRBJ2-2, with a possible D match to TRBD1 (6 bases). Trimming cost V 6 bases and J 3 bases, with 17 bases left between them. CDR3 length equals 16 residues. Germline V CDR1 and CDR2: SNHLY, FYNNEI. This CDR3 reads CASSTDRDIYTGELFF. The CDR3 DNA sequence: TGTGCCAGCAGCACGGACCGGGACATATACACCGGGGAGCTGTTTTTT.

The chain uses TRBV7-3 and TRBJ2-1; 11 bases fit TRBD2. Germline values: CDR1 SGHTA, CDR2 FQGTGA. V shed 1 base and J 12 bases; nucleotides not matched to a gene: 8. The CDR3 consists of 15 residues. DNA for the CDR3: TGTGCCAGCAGCTTAAATAGCGGGGGGGCAAAAAGGCAGTTCTTC. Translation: CASSLNSGGAKRQFF.

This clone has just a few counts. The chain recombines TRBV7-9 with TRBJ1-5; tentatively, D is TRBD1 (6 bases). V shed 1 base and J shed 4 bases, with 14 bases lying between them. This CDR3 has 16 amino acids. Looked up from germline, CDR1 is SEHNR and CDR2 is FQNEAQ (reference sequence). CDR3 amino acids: CASSLVTGVLNQPQHF. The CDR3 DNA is TGTGCCAGCAGCTTAGTGACAGGAGTCCTGAATCAGCCCCAGCATTTT. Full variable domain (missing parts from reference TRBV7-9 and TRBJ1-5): DTGVSQNPRHKITKRGQNVTFRCDPISEHNRLYWYRQTLGQGPEFLTYFQNEAQLEKSRLLSDRFSAERPKGSFSTLEIQRTEQGDSAMYLCASSLVTGVLNQPQHFGDGTRLSIL.

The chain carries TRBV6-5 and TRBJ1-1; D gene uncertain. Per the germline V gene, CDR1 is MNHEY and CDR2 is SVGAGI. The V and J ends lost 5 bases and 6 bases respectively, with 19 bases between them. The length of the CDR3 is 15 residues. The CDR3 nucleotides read TGTGCCAGCAGTCCCCCCCGGTGGAGGGTAGCTGAAGCTTTCTTT. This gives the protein CASSPPRWRVAEAFF.

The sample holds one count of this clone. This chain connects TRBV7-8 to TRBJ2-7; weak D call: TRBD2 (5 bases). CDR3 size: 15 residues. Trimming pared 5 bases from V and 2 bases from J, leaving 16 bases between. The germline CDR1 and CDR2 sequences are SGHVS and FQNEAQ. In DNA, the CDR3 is TGTGCCAGCAGCGCCTACAACGGGGATCCCTACGAGCAGTACTTC. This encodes CASSAYNGDPYEQYF.

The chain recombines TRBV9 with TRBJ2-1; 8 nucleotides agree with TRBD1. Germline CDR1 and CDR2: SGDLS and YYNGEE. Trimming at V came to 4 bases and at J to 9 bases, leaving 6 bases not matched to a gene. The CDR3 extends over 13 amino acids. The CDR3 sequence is CASSLQGAGEQFF. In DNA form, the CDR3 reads TGTGCCAGCAGCCTTCAGGGGGCAGGTGAGCAGTTCTTC.

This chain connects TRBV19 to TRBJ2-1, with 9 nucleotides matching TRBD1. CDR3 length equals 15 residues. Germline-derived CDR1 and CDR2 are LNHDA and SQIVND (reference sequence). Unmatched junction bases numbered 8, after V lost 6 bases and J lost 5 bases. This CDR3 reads CASRPTGGFNNEQFF. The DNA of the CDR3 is TGTGCCAGTAGGCCCACAGGGGGCTTCAACAATGAGCAGTTCTTC. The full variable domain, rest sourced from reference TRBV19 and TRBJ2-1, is DGGITQSPKYLFRKEGQNVTLSCEQNLNHDAMYWYRQDPGQGLRLIYYSQIVNDFQKGDIAEGYSVSREKKESFPLTVTSAQKNPTAFYLCASRPTGGFNNEQFFGPGTRLTVL.

The CDR3: CASRIVSADTQYF. The CDR3 DNA sequence: TGTGCCAGCAGAATTGTCAGTGCAGATACGCAGTATTTT. This rearrangement joins TRBV2 to TRBJ2-3; no clear D gene. Trimming removed 6 bases from V and 4 bases from J, with 11 bases in between. The CDR3 contains 13 residues. Germline CDR1 reads SNHLY; CDR2 reads FYNNEI.

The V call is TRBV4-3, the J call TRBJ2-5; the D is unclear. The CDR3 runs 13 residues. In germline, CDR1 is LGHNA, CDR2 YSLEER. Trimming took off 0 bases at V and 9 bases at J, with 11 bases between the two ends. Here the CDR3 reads CASSQDAQSAQYF. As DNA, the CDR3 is TGCGCCAGCAGCCAAGACGCACAGTCTGCCCAGTACTTC.

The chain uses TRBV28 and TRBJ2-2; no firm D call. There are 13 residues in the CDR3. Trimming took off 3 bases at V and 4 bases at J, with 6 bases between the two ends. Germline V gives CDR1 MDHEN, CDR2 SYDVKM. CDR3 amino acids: CASSFFSTGELFF. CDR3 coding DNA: TGTGCCAGCAGTTTTTTTAGCACCGGGGAGCTGTTTTTT.